Listed here are 8 T cell receptor beta chains from one sample, sequenced in a study of blood T cells in healthy people across ages (dated by TCRdb to between 2014 and 2017). Receptor libraries were prepared by 5' RACE. For sequencing, an Illumina HiSeq 2500 was employed. A second PCR of about 7 to 12 cycles was run with a J-beta primer mix and a sample-barcoded 5' primer. TCRdb reanalyzed the raw reads on its own, using fastp at Q25 for trimming and MiXCR for clone calling, and kept in-frame beta chains. Rows are combined by CDR3 protein, so each entry shows the most common genes and DNA. Across this sample there are 1.5 million to 2 million distinct CDR3 sequences, with 28% seen only once. Clones ranked in the top ten supply about 8% of the sample. Source material: blood. These TCRs come from a woman aged 30 to 39 in good health.

Concerning this clonotype itself: Possible read error: a much larger clone is one base away. No conserved phenylalanine or tryptophan ends this CDR3, so it is likely a read error. V usage is TRBV11-2 and J usage is TRBJ2-7; 14 nucleotides line up with TRBD2. Trimming removed 1 base from V and 0 bases from J; junction bases left unmatched: 5. The CDR3 contains 18 residues. Germline V gene lookup returns CDR1 SGHAT and CDR2 FQNNGV. The CDR3 sequence is CASSLGLTSGGGSYEQYL. Here the CDR3 DNA reads TGTGCCAGCAGCTTAGGTCTGACTAGCGGGGGGGGCTCCTACGAGCAGTACTTA.

This clonotype was counted at least ten times. The rearrangement joins TRBV7-9 to TRBJ2-5; no firm D call. Gene TRBJ2-7 matches the end of the DNA better, so the J call may be wrong. Germline loops: CDR1 SEHNR, CDR2 FQNEAQ (reference sequence). The CDR3 is 15 amino acids. CDR3 residues: CASSLTTVIFSEQYF. DNA for the CDR3: TGTGCCAGCAGCTTAACCACTGTTATCTTTAGCGAGCAGTACTTC.

In its sample, this clonotype was seen many times. A much larger clone differs from this one at a single base, so this may be a read error. The chain joins TRBV29-1 to TRBJ2-1, with a weak D call TRBD1 (5 bases). This CDR3 region has 12 residues. V was clipped by 4 bases and J by 7 bases, with 11 bases between them. The germline V gene has CDR1 SQVTM and CDR2 ANQGSEA. The CDR3 nucleotides read TGCAGCGTTGTCGCAGGGTGGAATGAGCAGTTCTTC. Translation: CSVVAGWNEQFF.

This clonotype was seen only a few times. The J gene is TRBJ2-1, the V gene TRBV5-1, with 12 positions matching TRBD2. After removal of 1 base from V and 4 bases from J, the junction contained 6 bases not matched to a gene. The CDR3 is made up of 17 amino acids. Germline V lookup: CDR1 SGHRS, CDR2 YFSETQ. For the CDR3, the DNA is TGCGCCAGCAGCTTGCCCCTAGCGGGAGGGCCTTACAATGAGCAGTTCTTC. The encoded protein is CASSLPLAGGPYNEQFF.

The chain joins TRBV20-1 to TRBJ2-1, with D possibly TRBD1 on 6 matching bases. The CDR3 is made up of 15 amino acids. CDR1 and CDR2 from the germline V gene are DFQATT and SNEGSKA (reference sequence). V shed 6 bases and J shed 0 bases, with 15 bases lying between them. The CDR3 DNA reads TGCAGTGCCCCTTCTACAGGGAGCTCCTACAATGAGCAGTTCTTC. Translating it yields CSAPSTGSSYNEQFF.

A word on this clonotype: A clone one base away is much larger, so this may be a read error. V is TRBV20-1 and J is TRBJ1-2, with a weak D call TRBD1 (5 bases). V was cut by 1 base and J by 5 bases, with 20 bases left in between. This CDR3 spans 16 amino acids. The germline V gene encodes CDR1 DFQATT and CDR2 SNEGSKA (reference sequence). The CDR3 sequence: CSARGGDRPIGYGYTF. CDR3 nucleotides: TGCAGTGCTAGAGGTGGGGACCGTCCTATAGGGTATGGCTACACCTTC.

This clonotype showed up just a few times. V usage is TRBV7-3 and J usage is TRBJ1-6; D unresolved. Germline lookup yields CDR1 SGHTA and CDR2 FQGTGA. V shed 5 bases and J shed 5 bases, with 13 bases lying between them. The CDR3 sequence is 15 residues long. The CDR3 DNA sequence: TGTGCCAGCAGCGCTACCCCGGCGAATAATTCACCCCTCCACTTT. Residues: CASSATPANNSPLHF. Looking up the rest from reference TRBV7-3 and TRBJ1-6 gives the full variable domain: GAGVSQTPSNKVTEKGKYVELRCDPISGHTALYWYRQSLGQGPEFLIYFQGTGAADDSGLPNDRFFAVRPEGSVSTLKIQRTERGDSAVYLCASSATPANNSPLHFGNGTRLTVT.

The CDR3 nucleotides read TGTGCCAGCAGCCATCACTCCTACAATGAGCAGTTCTTC. This codes for CASSHHSYNEQFF. The rearrangement uses TRBV14 and TRBJ2-1; no definite D call. Trimming pared 3 bases from V and 0 bases from J, leaving 3 bases between. Germline lookup yields CDR1 SGHDN and CDR2 FVKESK. The CDR3 has 13 residues.